The T cell receptor beta chain under discussion was sequenced for a study of blood T cell repertoires in COVID-19. The overall study: Samples of COVID-19 (acute and convalescent) were obtained from the United States, Italy and Spain. T cells, B-cell-depleted T cells, or PBMCs provided the cDNA or gDNA that served as material.

The ends were cut back, 7 bases at V and 0 bases at J, with 11 bases in the middle. Germline-derived CDR1 and CDR2 are SGHRS and YFSETQ. This CDR3 has 14 amino acids. TCRdb's table, derived via immunoSEQ multiplex PCR, lists solely in-frame clones and lacks some. The sample has about 210,000 clones; about 88% are singletons. The sequence was collected from a man aged 60 to 69 with acute or convalescent COVID-19. The genes are TRBV5-1 and TRBJ2-4; unclear D gene. Input material: peripheral blood. CDR3 sequence reads: CASSLTLAKNIQYF. For the CDR3, the DNA is TGCGCCAGCTCGCTAACCCTAGCCAAAAACATTCAGTACTTC.